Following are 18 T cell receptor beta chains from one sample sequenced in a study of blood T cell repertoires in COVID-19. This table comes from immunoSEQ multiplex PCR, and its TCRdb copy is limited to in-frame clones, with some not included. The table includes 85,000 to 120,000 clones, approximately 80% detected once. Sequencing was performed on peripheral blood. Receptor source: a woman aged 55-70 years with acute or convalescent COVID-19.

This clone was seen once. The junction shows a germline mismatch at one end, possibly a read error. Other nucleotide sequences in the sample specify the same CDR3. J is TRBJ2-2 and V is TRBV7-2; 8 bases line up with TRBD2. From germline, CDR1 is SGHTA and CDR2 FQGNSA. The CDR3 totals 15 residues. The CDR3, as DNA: TGTGCTAGCAGCCCGGGACTAGCGAACACCGGGGAGCTGTTTTTT. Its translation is CASSPGLANTGELFF.

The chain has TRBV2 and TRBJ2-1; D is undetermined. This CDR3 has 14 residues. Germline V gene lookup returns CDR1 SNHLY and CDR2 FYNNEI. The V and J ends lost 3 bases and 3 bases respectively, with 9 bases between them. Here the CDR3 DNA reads TGTGCCAGCAGTGATGCGGATTACTACAATGAGCAGTTCTTC. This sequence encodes CASSDADYYNEQFF. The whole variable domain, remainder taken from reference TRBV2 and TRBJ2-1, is EPEVTQTPSHQVTQMGQEVILRCVPISNHLYFYWYRQILGQKVEFLVSFYNNEISEKSEIFDDQFSVERPDGSNFTLKIRSTKLEDSAMYFCASSDADYYNEQFFGPGTRLTVL.

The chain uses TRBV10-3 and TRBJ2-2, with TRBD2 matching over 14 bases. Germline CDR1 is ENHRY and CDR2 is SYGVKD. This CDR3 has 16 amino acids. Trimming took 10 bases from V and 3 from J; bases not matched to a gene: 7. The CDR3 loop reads CATGMGLAGDTGELFF. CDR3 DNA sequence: TGTGCCACCGGTATGGGACTAGCGGGAGACACCGGGGAGCTGTTTTTT.

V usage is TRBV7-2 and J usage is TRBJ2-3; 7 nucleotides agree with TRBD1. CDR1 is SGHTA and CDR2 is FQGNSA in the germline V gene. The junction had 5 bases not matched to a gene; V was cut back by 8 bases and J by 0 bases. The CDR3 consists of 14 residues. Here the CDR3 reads CASLRGQSTDTQYF. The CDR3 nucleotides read TGTGCCAGCCTCCGGGGACAGAGCACAGATACGCAGTATTTT.

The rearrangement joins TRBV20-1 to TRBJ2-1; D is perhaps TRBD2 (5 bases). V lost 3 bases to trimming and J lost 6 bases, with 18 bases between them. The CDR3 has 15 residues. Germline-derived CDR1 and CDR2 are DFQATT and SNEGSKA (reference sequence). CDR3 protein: CSASPGLGSGNEQFF. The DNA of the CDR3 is TGCAGTGCTAGTCCCGGACTGGGCTCCGGCAATGAGCAGTTCTTC.

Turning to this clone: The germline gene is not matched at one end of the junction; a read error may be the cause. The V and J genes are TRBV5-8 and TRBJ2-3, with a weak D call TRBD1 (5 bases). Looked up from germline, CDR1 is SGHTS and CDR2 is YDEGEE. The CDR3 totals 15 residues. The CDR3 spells CASTLYRMSTDTQYF. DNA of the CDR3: TGTGCCAGCACCTTGTACAGGATGAGCACAGATACGCAGTATTTT.

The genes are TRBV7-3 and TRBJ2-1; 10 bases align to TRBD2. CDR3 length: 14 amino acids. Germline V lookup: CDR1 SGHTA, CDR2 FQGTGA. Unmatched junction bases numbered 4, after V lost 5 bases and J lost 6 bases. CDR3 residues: CASSPSSGSNEQFF. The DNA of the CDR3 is TGTGCCAGCAGCCCCTCTAGCGGGAGCAATGAGCAGTTCTTC.

The CDR3 spells CASREPHAGTEAFF. The CDR3 DNA sequence: TGTGCCAGCAGGGAGCCACATGCCGGCACTGAAGCTTTCTTT. This chain uses TRBV6-6 with TRBJ1-1; D remains unclear. V lost 6 bases, J lost 4 bases, and 15 bases lay in between. The CDR3 is made up of 14 amino acids. Germline V gene lookup returns CDR1 MNHNY and CDR2 SVGAGI (reference sequence).

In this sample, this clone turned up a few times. The CDR3 bases are TGTGCCAGTAGTACCGGGACTTGGGGCAATGAGCAGTTCTTC. It translates to CASSTGTWGNEQFF. J is TRBJ2-1 and V is TRBV19; a weak D match, TRBD2 (6 bases). V lost 4 bases, J lost 6 bases, and 13 bases lay in between. The CDR3 is made up of 14 amino acids. CDR1 is LNHDA, CDR2 SQIVND, per germline (reference sequence).

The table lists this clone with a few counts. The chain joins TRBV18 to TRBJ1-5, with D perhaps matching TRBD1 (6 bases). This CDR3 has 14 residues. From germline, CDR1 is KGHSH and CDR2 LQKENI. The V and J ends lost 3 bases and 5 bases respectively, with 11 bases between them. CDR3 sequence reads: CASSPYEGDQPQHF. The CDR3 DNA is TGTGCCAGCTCACCGTATGAGGGGGATCAGCCCCAGCATTTT. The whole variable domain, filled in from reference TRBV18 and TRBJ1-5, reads NAGVMQNPRHLVRRRGQEARLRCSPMKGHSHVYWYRQLPEEGLKFMVYLQKENIIDESGMPKERFSAEFPKEGPSILRIQQVVRGDSAAYFCASSPYEGDQPQHFGDGTRLSIL.

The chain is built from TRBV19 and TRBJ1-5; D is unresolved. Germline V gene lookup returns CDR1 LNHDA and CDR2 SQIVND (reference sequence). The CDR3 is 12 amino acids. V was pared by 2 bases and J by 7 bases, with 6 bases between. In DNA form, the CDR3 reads TGTGCCAGTAGTATAACTGTACAGCCCCAGCATTTT. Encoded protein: CASSITVQPQHF.

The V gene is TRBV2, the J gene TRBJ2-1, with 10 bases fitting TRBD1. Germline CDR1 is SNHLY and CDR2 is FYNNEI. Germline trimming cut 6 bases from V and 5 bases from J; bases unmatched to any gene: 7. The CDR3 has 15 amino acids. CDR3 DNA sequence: TGTGCCAGCAGCAGAGACAGGGGGCGCGACAATGAGCAGTTCTTC. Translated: CASSRDRGRDNEQFF.

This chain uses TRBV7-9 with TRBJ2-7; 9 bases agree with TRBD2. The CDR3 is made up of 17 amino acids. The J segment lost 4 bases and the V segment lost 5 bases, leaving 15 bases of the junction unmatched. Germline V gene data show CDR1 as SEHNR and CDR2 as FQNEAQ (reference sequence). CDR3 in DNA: TGTGCCAGCAGCGCTTATCGCGCTAGCGGGGTTGATTACGAGCAGTACTTC. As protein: CASSAYRASGVDYEQYF.

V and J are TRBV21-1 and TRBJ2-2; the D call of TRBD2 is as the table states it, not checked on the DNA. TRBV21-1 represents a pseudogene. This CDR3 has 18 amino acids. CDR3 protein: CASSKSALAIGDTGELFF. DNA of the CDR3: TGTGCCAGCAGCAAGTCAGCCCTAGCGATCGGGGACACCGGGGAGCTGTTTTTT.

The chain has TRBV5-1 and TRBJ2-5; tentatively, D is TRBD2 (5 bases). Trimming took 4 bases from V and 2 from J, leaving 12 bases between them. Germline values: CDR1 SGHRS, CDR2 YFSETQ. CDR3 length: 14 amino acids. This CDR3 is CASSELGRQETQYF. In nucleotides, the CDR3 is TGCGCCAGCAGCGAATTGGGGAGACAAGAGACCCAGTACTTC. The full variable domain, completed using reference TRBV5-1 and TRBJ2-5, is KAGVTQTPRYLIKTRGQQVTLSCSPISGHRSVSWYQQTPGQGLQFLFEYFSETQRNKGNFPGRFSGRQFSNSRSEMNVSTLELGDSALYLCASSELGRQETQYFGPGTRLLVL.

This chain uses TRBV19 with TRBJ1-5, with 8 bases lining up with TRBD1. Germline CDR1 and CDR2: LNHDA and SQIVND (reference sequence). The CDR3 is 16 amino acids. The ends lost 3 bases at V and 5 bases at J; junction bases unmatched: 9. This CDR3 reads CASSMPRTGRYQPQHF. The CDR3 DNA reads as TGTGCCAGTAGTATGCCGCGGACAGGGAGGTATCAGCCCCAGCATTTT.

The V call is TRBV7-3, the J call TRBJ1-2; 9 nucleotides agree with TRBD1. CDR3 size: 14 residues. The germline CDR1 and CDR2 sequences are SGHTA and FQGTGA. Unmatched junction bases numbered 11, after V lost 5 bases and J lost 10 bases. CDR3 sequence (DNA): TGTGCCAGCAGCCCCCGGCCCGGGACAGGGATCTACACCTTC. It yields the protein CASSPRPGTGIYTF.

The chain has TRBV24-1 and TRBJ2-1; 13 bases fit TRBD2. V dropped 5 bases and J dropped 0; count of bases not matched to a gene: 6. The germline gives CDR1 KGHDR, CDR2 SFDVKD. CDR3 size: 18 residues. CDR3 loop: CATSATSGGSSSYNEQFF. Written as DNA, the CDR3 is TGTGCCACCAGTGCGACTAGCGGGGGGTCGAGCTCCTACAATGAGCAGTTCTTC.